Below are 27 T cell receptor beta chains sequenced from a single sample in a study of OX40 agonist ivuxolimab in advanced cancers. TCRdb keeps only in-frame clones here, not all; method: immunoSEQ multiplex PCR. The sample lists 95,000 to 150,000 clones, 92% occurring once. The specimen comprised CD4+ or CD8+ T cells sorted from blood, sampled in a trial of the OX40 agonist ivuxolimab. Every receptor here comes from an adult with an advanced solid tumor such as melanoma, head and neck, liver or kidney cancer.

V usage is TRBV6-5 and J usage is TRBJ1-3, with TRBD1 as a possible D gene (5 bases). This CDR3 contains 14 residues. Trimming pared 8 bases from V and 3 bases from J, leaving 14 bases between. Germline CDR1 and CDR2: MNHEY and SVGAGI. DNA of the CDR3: TGTGCCAGCCGTTCAGGGCAGAGTGGAAACACCATATATTTT. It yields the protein CASRSGQSGNTIYF.

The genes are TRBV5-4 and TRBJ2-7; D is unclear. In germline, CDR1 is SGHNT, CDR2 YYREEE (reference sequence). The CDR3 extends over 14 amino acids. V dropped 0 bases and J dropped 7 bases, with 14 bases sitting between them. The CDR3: CASSLDSVVREQYF. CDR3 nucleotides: TGTGCCAGCAGCTTGGATAGTGTAGTCCGGGAGCAGTACTTC.

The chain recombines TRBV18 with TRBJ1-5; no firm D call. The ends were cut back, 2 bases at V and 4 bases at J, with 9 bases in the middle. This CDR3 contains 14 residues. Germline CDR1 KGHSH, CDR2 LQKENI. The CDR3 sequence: CASSPDNPNQPQHF. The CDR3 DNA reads TGTGCCAGCTCACCAGACAACCCGAATCAGCCCCAGCATTTT. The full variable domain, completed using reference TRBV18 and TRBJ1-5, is NAGVMQNPRHLVRRRGQEARLRCSPMKGHSHVYWYRQLPEEGLKFMVYLQKENIIDESGMPKERFSAEFPKEGPSILRIQQVVRGDSAAYFCASSPDNPNQPQHFGDGTRLSIL.

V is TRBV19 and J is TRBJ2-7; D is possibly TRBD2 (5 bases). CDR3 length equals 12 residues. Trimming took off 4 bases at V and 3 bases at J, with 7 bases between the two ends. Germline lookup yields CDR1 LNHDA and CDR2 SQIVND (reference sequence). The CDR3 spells CASSKEDYEQYF. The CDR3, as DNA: TGTGCCAGTAGTAAGGAGGACTACGAGCAGTACTTC.

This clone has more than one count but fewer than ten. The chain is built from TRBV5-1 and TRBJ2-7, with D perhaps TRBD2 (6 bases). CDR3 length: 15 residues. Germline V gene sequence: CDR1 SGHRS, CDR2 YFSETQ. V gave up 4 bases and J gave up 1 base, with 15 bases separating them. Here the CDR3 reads CASSPRPGTSYEQYF. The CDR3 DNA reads TGCGCCAGCAGCCCAAGACCCGGGACTTCCTACGAGCAGTACTTC.

The CDR3 region is CASEEGRETEAFF. The CDR3 DNA reads TGTGCCAGTGAGGAGGGAAGGGAAACTGAAGCTTTCTTT. The V call is TRBV19, the J call TRBJ1-1, with no clear D. The CDR3 sequence is 13 residues long. Trimming took 8 bases from V and 5 from J, leaving 15 bases between them. Looked up from germline, CDR1 is LNHDA and CDR2 is SQIVND (reference sequence).

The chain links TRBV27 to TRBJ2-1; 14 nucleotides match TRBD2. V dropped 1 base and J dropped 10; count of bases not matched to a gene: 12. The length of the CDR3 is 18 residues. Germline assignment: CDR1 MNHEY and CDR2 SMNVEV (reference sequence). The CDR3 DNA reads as TGTGCCAGCAGTTTATTGGGTTTTGGGACTAGCGGGAGTGGCGAGCAGTTCTTC. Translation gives CASSLLGFGTSGSGEQFF.

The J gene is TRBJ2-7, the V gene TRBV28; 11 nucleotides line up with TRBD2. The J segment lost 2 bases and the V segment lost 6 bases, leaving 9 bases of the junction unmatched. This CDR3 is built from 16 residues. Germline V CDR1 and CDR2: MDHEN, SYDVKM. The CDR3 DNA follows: TGTGCCAGCAGGCATCTTCTAGCGGGGGGTACCTACGAGCAGTACTTC. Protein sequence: CASRHLLAGGTYEQYF.

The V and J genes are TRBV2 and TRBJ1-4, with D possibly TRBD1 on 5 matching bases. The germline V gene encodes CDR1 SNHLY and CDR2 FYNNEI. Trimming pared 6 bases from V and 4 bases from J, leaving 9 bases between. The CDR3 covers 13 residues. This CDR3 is CASSPDSNEKLFF. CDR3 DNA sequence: TGTGCCAGCAGCCCAGACAGTAATGAAAAACTGTTTTTT. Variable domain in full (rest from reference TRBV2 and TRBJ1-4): EPEVTQTPSHQVTQMGQEVILRCVPISNHLYFYWYRQILGQKVEFLVSFYNNEISEKSEIFDDQFSVERPDGSNFTLKIRSTKLEDSAMYFCASSPDSNEKLFFGSGTQLSVL.

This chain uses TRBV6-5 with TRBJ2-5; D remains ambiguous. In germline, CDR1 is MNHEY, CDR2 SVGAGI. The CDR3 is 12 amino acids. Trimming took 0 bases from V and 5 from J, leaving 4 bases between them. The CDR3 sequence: CASSYSAETQYF. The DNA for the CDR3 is TGTGCCAGCAGTTACTCGGCGGAGACCCAGTACTTC.

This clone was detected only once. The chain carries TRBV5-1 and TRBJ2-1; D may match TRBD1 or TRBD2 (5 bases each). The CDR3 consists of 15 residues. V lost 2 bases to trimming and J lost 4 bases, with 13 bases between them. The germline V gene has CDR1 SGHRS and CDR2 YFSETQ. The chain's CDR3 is CASSFGTPGYNEQFF. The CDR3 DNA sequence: TGCGCCAGCAGCTTCGGGACCCCGGGTTACAATGAGCAGTTCTTC. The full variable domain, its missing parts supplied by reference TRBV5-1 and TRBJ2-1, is KAGVTQTPRYLIKTRGQQVTLSCSPISGHRSVSWYQQTPGQGLQFLFEYFSETQRNKGNFPGRFSGRQFSNSRSEMNVSTLELGDSALYLCASSFGTPGYNEQFFGPGTRLTVL.

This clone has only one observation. The CDR3 loop reads CASSEGDSLSSYTF. CDR3 nucleotides: TGTGCCAGCAGTGAAGGGGACAGCCTGAGCAGCTACACCTTC. The chain has TRBV6-1 and TRBJ1-2, with 7 nucleotides matching TRBD1. Germline loops: CDR1 MNHNS, CDR2 SASEGT. After removal of 1 base from V and 9 bases from J, the junction contained 8 bases not matched to a gene. The CDR3 length is 14 residues.

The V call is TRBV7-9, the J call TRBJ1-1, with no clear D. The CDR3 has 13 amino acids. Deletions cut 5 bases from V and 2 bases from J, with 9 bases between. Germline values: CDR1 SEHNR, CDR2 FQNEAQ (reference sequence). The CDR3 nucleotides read TGTGCCAGCAGCCAGACATCAAACACTGAAGCTTTCTTT. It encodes CASSQTSNTEAFF.

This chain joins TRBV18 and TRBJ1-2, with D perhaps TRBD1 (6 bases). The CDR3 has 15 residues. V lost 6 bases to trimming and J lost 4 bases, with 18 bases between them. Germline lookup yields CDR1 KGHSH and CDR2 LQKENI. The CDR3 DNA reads TGTGCCAGCTCTACCAGGGAAGGAGGGGGCTATGGCTACACCTTC. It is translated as CASSTREGGGYGYTF.

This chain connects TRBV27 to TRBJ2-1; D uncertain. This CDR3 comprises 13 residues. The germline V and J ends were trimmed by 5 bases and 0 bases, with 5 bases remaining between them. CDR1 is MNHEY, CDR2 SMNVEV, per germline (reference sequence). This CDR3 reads CASSGSSYNEQFF. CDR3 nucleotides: TGTGCCAGCAGTGGCAGCTCCTACAATGAGCAGTTCTTC.

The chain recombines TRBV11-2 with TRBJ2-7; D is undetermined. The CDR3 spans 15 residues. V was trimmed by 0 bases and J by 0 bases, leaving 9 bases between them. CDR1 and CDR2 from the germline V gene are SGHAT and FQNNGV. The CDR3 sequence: CASSLDGVSSYEQYF. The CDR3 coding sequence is TGTGCCAGCAGCTTAGATGGTGTCAGCTCCTACGAGCAGTACTTC. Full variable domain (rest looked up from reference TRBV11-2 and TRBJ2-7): EAGVAQSPRYKIIEKRQSVAFWCNPISGHATLYWYQQILGQGPKLLIQFQNNGVVDDSQLPKDRFSAERLKGVDSTLKIQPAKLEDSAVYLCASSLDGVSSYEQYFGPGTRLTVT.

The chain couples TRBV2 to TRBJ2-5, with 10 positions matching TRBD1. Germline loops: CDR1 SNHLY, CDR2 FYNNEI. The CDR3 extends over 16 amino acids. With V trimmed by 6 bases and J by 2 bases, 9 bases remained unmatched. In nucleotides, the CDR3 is TGTGCCAGCAGCTCTGGACAGGGGGTGATTCAAGAGACCCAGTACTTC. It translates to CASSSGQGVIQETQYF.

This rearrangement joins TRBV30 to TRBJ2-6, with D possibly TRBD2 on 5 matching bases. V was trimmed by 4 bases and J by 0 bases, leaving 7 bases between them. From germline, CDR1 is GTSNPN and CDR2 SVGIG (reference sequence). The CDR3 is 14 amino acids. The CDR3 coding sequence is TGTGCCTGGAAGGCGGGCTCTGGGGCCAACGTCCTGACTTTC. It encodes CAWKAGSGANVLTF.

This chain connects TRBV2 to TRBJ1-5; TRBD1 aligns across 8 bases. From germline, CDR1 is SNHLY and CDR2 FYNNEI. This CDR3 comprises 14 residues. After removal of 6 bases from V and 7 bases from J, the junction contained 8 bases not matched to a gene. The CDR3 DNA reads TGTGCCAGCAGGACGACAGGGGATAACCAGCCCCAGCATTTT. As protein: CASRTTGDNQPQHF.

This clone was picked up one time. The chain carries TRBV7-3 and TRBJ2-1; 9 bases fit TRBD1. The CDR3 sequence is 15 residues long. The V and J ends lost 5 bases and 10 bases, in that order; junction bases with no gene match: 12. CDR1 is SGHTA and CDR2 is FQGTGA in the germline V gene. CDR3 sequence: CASSPGTGFTQEQFF. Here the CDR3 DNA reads TGTGCCAGCAGCCCCGGGACAGGGTTCACGCAGGAGCAGTTCTTC.

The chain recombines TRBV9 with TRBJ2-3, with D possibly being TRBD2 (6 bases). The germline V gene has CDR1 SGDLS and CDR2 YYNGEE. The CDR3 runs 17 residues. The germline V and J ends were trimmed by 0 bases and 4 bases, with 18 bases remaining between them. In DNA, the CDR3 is TGTGCCAGCAGCGTAGGATCGATCGGGAGTAGTGCAGATACGCAGTATTTT. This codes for CASSVGSIGSSADTQYF.

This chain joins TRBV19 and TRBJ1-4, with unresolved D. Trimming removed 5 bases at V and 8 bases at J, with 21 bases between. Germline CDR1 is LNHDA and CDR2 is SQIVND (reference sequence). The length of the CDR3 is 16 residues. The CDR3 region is CASSGGQFNNGEKLFF. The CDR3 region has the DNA TGTGCCAGTAGTGGAGGCCAGTTCAATAACGGGGAAAAACTGTTTTTT.

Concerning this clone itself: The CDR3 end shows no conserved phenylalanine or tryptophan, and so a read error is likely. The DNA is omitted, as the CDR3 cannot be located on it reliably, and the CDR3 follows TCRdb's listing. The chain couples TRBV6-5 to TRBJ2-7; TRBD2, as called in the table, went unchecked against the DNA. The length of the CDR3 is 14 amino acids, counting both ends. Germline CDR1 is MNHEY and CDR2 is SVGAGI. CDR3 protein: CASSGGQGLAADHL.

The CDR3 sequence: CASSLGTDAEAFF. The CDR3 bases are TGTGCCAGCAGCTTAGGAACAGATGCTGAAGCTTTCTTT. The rearrangement joins TRBV7-6 to TRBJ1-1; no firm D call. Germline V gene data show CDR1 as SGHVS and CDR2 as FNYEAQ. This CDR3 region has 13 residues. V lost 1 base and J lost 6, with 9 bases in between. The full variable domain, rest sourced from reference TRBV7-6 and TRBJ1-1, is GAGVSQSPRYKVTKRGQDVALRCDPISGHVSLYWYRQALGQGPEFLTYFNYEAQQDKSGLPNDRFSAERPEGSISTLTIQRTEQRDSAMYRCASSLGTDAEAFFGQGTRLTVV.

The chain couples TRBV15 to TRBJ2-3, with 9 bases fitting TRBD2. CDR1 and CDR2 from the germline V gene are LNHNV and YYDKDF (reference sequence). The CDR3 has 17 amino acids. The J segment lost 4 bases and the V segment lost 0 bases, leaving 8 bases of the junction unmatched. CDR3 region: CATSRDKGAGGPDTQYF. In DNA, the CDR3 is TGTGCCACCAGCAGAGATAAGGGCGCGGGAGGGCCAGATACGCAGTATTTT.

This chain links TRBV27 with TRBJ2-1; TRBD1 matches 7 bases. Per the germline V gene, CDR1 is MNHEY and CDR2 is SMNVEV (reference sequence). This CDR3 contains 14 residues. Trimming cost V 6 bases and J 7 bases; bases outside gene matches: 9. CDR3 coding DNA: TGTGCCAGCAGCGAATCAACAGGGGCGAATGAGCAGTTCTTC. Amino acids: CASSESTGANEQFF.

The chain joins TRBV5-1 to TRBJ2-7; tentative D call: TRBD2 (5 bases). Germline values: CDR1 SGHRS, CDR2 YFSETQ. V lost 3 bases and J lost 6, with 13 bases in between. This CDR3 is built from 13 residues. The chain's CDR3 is CASSWGQEGEQYF. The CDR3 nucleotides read TGCGCCAGCAGCTGGGGTCAAGAGGGCGAGCAGTACTTC. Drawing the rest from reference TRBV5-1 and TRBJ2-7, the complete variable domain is KAGVTQTPRYLIKTRGQQVTLSCSPISGHRSVSWYQQTPGQGLQFLFEYFSETQRNKGNFPGRFSGRQFSNSRSEMNVSTLELGDSALYLCASSWGQEGEQYFGPGTRLTVT.